The entry below gives a single T cell receptor (beta chain) sequence along with its context. Its antigen specificity is not known. Per-nucleotide qualities are absent, and no much larger clonotype sits a single base away. These data are taken from a study of CD8 T cells in ankylosing spondylitis (TCRdb year 2017). Study-level background: T cell receptor beta repertoires were profiled in healthy donors and ankylosing spondylitis patients so that disease-linked TCR variants could be found. Samples of peripheral blood were taken, and for ankylosing spondylitis patients, synovial fluid was collected as well. The whole study cohort included 95 to 130 healthy donors and around 24 ankylosing spondylitis patients.

CDR1 and CDR2 are read off the germline V gene as MNHNS and SASEGT. Between the V and J ends, shortened by 7 bases and 3 bases respectively, the junction contains 26 bases. Reading from cysteine to phenylalanine, the CDR3 counts 18 amino acids. Only the CDR3 portion is preserved as DNA: 54 bases, with reading frame beginning at the first base. The research as a whole found: The disease-linked clones were reported as significantly enriched in matched synovial fluid samples from ankylosing spondylitis patients. The disease-linked clones showed a CD8+ phenotype and occurred at relatively low frequencies in peripheral blood. A TCR beta motif made up of several highly homologous amino acid variants appeared to be characteristic of blood from ankylosing spondylitis patients. Some of the motif variants had been reported before in the synovial fluid and blood of reactive arthritis patients, a finding that suggests common disease-initiation mechanisms.

Sequencer: Illumina HiSeq 2500. Quantitative 5'-RACE with molecular barcodes was used to prepare TCR beta libraries. As for the original processing: Disease-linked TCR variants were identified with a new computational method built on a probabilistic model of VDJ rearrangement. Clones were called with MiXCR by TCRdb after fastp trimmed the public reads at Q25, and only in-frame beta chains were retained. One record per CDR3 amino acid sequence lists the most common genes and DNA. These V and J calls rely on TCRdb rather than the paper's analysis. The sample contains about 360,000 distinct CDR3 sequences, 20% to 25% of them found a single time. Of the sample, less than 15% falls within the top ten clones.

This clonotype originated in a male donor with ankylosing spondylitis or in good health (not recorded which). The sequence joins TRBV6-1 to TRBJ2-3; the D region is possibly TRBD1 or TRBD2, each matching across 6 bases. Sequencing input: blood, either unsorted or a sorted T cell fraction (not recorded which). The nucleotide sequence reads as follows: TGTGCCAGCATCACGGATGACTACCGGCTAGGGGGGACAGATACGCAGTATTTT. Translated, this is CASITDDYRLGGTDTQYF.